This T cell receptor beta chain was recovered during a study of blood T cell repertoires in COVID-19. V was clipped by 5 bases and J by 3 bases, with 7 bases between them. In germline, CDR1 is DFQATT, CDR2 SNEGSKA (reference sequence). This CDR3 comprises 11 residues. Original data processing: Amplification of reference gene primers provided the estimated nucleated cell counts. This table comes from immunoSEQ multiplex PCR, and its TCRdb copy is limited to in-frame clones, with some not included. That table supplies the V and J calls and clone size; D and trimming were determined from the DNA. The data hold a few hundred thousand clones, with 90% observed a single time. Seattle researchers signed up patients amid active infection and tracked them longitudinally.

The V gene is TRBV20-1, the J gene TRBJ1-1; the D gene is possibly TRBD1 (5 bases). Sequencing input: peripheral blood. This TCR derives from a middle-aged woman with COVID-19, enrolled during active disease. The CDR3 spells CSAGGDTEAFF. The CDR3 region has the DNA TGCAGTGCTGGGGGGGACACTGAAGCTTTCTTT.